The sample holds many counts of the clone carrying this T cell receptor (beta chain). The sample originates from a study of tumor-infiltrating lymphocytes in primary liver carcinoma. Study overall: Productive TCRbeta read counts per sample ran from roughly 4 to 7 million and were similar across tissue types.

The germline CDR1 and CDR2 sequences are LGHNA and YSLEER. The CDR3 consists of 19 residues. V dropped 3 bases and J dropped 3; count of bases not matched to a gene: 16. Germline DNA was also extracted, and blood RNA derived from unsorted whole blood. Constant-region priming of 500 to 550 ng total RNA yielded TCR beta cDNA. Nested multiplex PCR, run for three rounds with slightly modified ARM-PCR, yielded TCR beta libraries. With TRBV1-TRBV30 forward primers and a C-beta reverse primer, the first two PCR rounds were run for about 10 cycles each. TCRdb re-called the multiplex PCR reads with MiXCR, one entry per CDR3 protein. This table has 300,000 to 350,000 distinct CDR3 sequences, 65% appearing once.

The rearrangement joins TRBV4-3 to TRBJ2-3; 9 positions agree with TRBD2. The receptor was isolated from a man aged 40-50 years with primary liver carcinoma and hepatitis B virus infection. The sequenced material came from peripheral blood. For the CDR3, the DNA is TGCGCCAGCAGCCACCTCTTGGGAATGACTAGCGGTGATACAGATACGCAGTATTTT. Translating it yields CASSHLLGMTSGDTDTQYF.